The table lists the clone carrying this T cell receptor beta chain with many counts. What it recognizes is unknown. Template switching, a step in the protocol, added a universal primer site, and cDNA carried unique molecular identifiers. TCRdb reanalysed the 5' RACE reads using MiXCR and keeps one entry per CDR3 protein. Of some 710,000 distinct CDR3 sequences detected, approximately 6% appear once; the ten largest clones hold roughly 1.6%. This entry is derived from a study of identical twins. Looked up from germline, CDR1 is DFQATT and CDR2 is SNEGSKA (reference sequence). The CDR3 extends over 15 amino acids. V shed 4 bases and J 4 bases; nucleotides not matched to a gene: 8. Study results and limitations: Findings depended on cross-sectional statistics rather than tracking the same donors. Carriage of fewer insertions was seen in abundant cord blood beta clonotypes, whereas memory repertoires showed none. Researchers reported excess low generation probability among twin-shared out-of-frame alpha sequences.

The chain joins TRBV20-1 to TRBJ2-1; 9 nucleotides match TRBD1. The TCR comes from a man aged 18 to 35 in good health. Material for sequencing was naive T cells sorted from blood. The CDR3: CSATDTGGAYNEQFF. The DNA of the CDR3 is TGCAGTGCTACCGATACAGGGGGCGCTTACAATGAGCAGTTCTTC.